The sequence of this TCR beta chain was determined in a study of radiotherapy plus CTLA-4 blockade in lung cancer. On the study more broadly: Objective responses emerged in roughly 20% of patients, and around 31% attained disease control.

The germline V gene encodes CDR1 MNHEY and CDR2 SMNVEV (reference sequence). V was clipped by 5 bases and J by 1 base, with 20 bases between them. The CDR3 sequence is 17 residues long. Findings and caveats of the study: Blood saw expansion of tumor-derived TCR clones after radiotherapy plus ipilimumab.

Generated by immunoSEQ multiplex PCR, the TCRdb table keeps only in-frame clones and is missing some. The data hold 51,000 or so clones, with less than 85% observed a single time. The sample holds many counts of this clone. As yet, its antigen is unknown. This TCR came from a human donor with non-small cell lung cancer who had stable disease on radiotherapy plus ipilimumab. The V and J genes are TRBV27 and TRBJ1-1; TRBD1 might be the D (6 bases). The specimen comprised peripheral blood, sampled from a patient treated with radiotherapy plus ipilimumab. DNA of the CDR3: TGTGCCAGCAGTGCAGCAGGGGTTATAGGGAGGAACACTGAAGCTTTCTTT. Encoded protein: CASSAAGVIGRNTEAFF.